This T cell receptor (beta chain) was sequenced in a study of OX40 agonist ivuxolimab in advanced cancers. Overall study: Eligibility rules accepted prior anti-PD-1, anti-PD-L1 or anti-CTLA-4 therapy, and roughly 40% had some.

Study-wide results and caveats: Expanded clones belonging to CD8+ T cells outnumbered, on average, those of CD4+. It was also the case that some nonresponders had low normalized T-cell clonal expansion.

The data were produced by immunoSEQ multiplex PCR, yet TCRdb's version contains in-frame clones alone and is incomplete. The table has tens of thousands of clones, 91% seen once; the top ten hold roughly 13%. On this clone itself: Its antigen remains unknown.

Trimming removed 3 bases from V and 1 base from J; junction bases left unmatched: 3. From germline, CDR1 is SGHVS and CDR2 FQNEAQ. CDR3 length equals 14 residues. The TCR was taken from an adult with an advanced solid tumor such as melanoma, head and neck, liver or kidney cancer. Here the sequenced sample was CD4+ or CD8+ T cells sorted from blood, taken in a trial of the OX40 agonist ivuxolimab. J is TRBJ2-7 and V is TRBV7-8, with 7 bases fitting TRBD2. This CDR3 is CASSFKAGSYEQYF. The CDR3 DNA reads as TGTGCCAGCAGCTTTAAAGCGGGATCCTACGAGCAGTACTTC.